This entry lists 10 T cell receptor beta chains sequenced from one sample in a study of T-cell reconstitution after alpha-beta-depleted transplantation in children. Unique molecular identifiers featured in how the TCRbeta library was prepared. MiXCR was run by TCRdb on the PCR reads, yielding one entry per CDR3 protein. The data hold roughly 190,000 distinct CDR3 sequences, with roughly 15% observed a single time. Sequences were derived from PBMCs from the stem cell graft donor, sampled from the stem cell graft. These receptors originate from a human donor who donated a stem cell graft to a child with acute lymphoblastic leukemia.

This clonotype was counted between two and nine times. The rearrangement joins TRBV7-6 to TRBJ2-5; maybe TRBD2 (6 bases). The germline CDR1 and CDR2 sequences are SGHVS and FNYEAQ. The length of the CDR3 is 16 residues. V gave up 4 bases and J gave up 1 base, with 16 bases separating them. The CDR3: CASSSERVPFQETQYF. CDR3 in DNA: TGTGCCAGCAGCTCCGAGCGGGTTCCCTTCCAAGAGACCCAGTACTTC.

V and J are TRBV19 and TRBJ1-1; D is uncertain. CDR3 length equals 13 residues. The germline V gene has CDR1 LNHDA and CDR2 SQIVND (reference sequence). V was shortened by 3 bases and J by 1 base, with 6 bases between the two germline ends. The CDR3 DNA reads TGTGCCAGTAGTATTCAGAGGAACACTGAAGCTTTCTTT. Translated, it gives CASSIQRNTEAFF.

This clonotype was recorded many times. Here the CDR3 DNA reads TGTGCCAGCAGCACGACACGATCAAAAAATGAAAAACTGTTTTTT. It yields the protein CASSTTRSKNEKLFF. The chain is built from TRBV11-2 and TRBJ1-4; no firm D call. Trimming took off 5 bases at V and 5 bases at J, with 15 bases between the two ends. Germline values: CDR1 SGHAT, CDR2 FQNNGV. The CDR3 sequence is 15 residues long. Drawing the rest from reference TRBV11-2 and TRBJ1-4, the complete variable domain is EAGVAQSPRYKIIEKRQSVAFWCNPISGHATLYWYQQILGQGPKLLIQFQNNGVVDDSQLPKDRFSAERLKGVDSTLKIQPAKLEDSAVYLCASSTTRSKNEKLFFGSGTQLSVL.

The sample holds one count of this clonotype. With a much larger clone just one base away, this may be a read error. The V gene is TRBV12-3 or TRBV12-4, the J gene TRBJ2-7; possibly TRBD1 for D (5 bases). The CDR3 consists of 14 residues. CDR3 protein: CATSHLRASYEQYF. CDR3 in DNA: TGTGCCACCAGTCACCTCAGGGCATCCTACGAGCAGTACTTC.

This clonotype was counted many times. The chain combines TRBV6-5 with TRBJ2-7, with 8 bases that match TRBD2. The length of the CDR3 is 13 residues. V shed 8 bases, J shed 3 bases, and the junction held 6 bases outside the gene matches. CDR1 MNHEY and CDR2 SVGAGI come from the germline V gene. CDR3 sequence reads: CASLRAGDYEQYF. CDR3 sequence (DNA): TGTGCCAGCTTGAGAGCGGGAGACTACGAGCAGTACTTC.

This clonotype was recorded at least ten times. V is TRBV20-1 and J is TRBJ2-7; no firm D call. The CDR3 is 14 amino acids. From germline, CDR1 is DFQATT and CDR2 SNEGSKA (reference sequence). Trimming stripped 0 bases from V and 4 bases from J, with 13 bases between. The DNA for the CDR3 is TGCAGTGCTAGAGAGGTCGGCAGATCGTACGAGCAGTACTTC. Translating gives CSAREVGRSYEQYF.

This clonotype showed up many times. V gene TRBV28 combines with J gene TRBJ1-1; D is ambiguous. The CDR3 length is 14 residues. Per the germline V gene, CDR1 is MDHEN and CDR2 is SYDVKM. V lost 3 bases and J 8 bases, leaving 16 bases between the germline ends. The CDR3 here is CASSFADEAPEAFF. CDR3 sequence (DNA): TGTGCCAGCAGTTTTGCAGACGAGGCCCCAGAAGCTTTCTTT.

This clonotype was seen more than once but under ten times. The rearrangement links TRBV27 to TRBJ1-5; 7 bases are shared with TRBD1. There are 15 residues in the CDR3. Trimming at V came to 6 bases and at J to 2 bases, leaving 7 bases not matched to a gene. CDR1 is MNHEY and CDR2 is SMNVEV in the germline V gene (reference sequence). CDR3 sequence: CASRTGSYGNQPQHF. CDR3 DNA sequence: TGTGCCAGCAGGACAGGGTCGTATGGCAATCAGCCCCAGCATTTT.

This clonotype appeared many times. The chain uses TRBV7-2 and TRBJ2-1, with TRBD2 matching 10 bases. The CDR3 runs 15 residues. Germline CDR1 reads SGHTA; CDR2 reads FQGNSA. J was trimmed by 7 bases and V by 6 bases; bases with no gene match: 9. CDR3 nucleotide sequence: TGTGCCAGCAGAATTATAGCGGGAGGAGGAAATGAGCAGTTCTTC. Amino acid sequence: CASRIIAGGGNEQFF.

The chain uses TRBV20-1 and TRBJ2-2; no clear D. The V gene's germline CDR1 is DFQATT and CDR2 SNEGSKA (reference sequence). There are 16 residues in the CDR3. V was clipped by 1 base and J by 5 bases, with 17 bases between them. The CDR3 DNA is TGCAGTGCTAGAGGAGGTCCGGGCCGGCGGACCGGGGAGCTGTTTTTT. Protein product: CSARGGPGRRTGELFF.